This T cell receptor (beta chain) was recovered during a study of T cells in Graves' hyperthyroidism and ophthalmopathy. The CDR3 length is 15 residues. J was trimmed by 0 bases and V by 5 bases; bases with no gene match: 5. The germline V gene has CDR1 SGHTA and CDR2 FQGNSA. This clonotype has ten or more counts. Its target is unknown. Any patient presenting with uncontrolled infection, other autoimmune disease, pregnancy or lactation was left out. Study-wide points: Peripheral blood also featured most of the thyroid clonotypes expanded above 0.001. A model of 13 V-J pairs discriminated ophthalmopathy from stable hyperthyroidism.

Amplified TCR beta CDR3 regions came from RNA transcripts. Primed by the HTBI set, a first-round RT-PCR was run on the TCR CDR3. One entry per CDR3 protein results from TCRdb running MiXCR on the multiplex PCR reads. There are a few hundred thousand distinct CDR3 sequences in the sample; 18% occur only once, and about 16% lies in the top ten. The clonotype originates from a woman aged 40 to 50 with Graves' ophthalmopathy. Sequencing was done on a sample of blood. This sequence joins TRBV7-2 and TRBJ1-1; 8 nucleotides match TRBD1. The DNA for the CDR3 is TGTGCCAGCAGCAAACGACAGGGGATGAACACTGAAGCTTTCTTT. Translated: CASSKRQGMNTEAFF.